These 16 T cell receptor beta chains came from one sample sequenced in a study of cytomegalovirus exposure and HLA in healthy donors. PCR amplification relied on 60 Vbeta primers (plus 13 Jbeta primers). Clones were read by immunoSEQ multiplex PCR, and TCRdb kept only the in-frame ones, dropping some. The sample includes approximately 110,000 clones, 73% seen only once; the top ten take approximately 8%. Input material: PBMCs. The receptors come from a man aged 35 to 55 in good health and CMV-seronegative.

The chain carries TRBV7-3 and TRBJ2-1, with 7 bases identical to TRBD2. CDR3 length: 16 residues. Germline V CDR1 and CDR2: SGHTA, FQGTGA. The J segment lost 8 bases and the V segment lost 5 bases, leaving 15 bases of the junction unmatched. CDR3 sequence reads: CASSPGAGVGTYEQFF. In DNA, the CDR3 is TGTGCCAGCAGCCCCGGTGCGGGGGTCGGAACTTATGAGCAGTTCTTC.

V gene TRBV11-2 combines with J gene TRBJ1-1; D not certain. The CDR3 totals 14 residues. With 6 bases removed from V and 1 base from J, the gap between germline ends came to 12 bases. Germline V gene lookup returns CDR1 SGHAT and CDR2 FQNNGV. The CDR3 sequence: CASSPRVQNTEAFF. CDR3 bases: TGTGCCAGCAGTCCGAGGGTCCAGAACACTGAAGCTTTCTTT. Combining the CDR3 with reference TRBV11-2 and TRBJ1-1 gives the whole variable domain EAGVAQSPRYKIIEKRQSVAFWCNPISGHATLYWYQQILGQGPKLLIQFQNNGVVDDSQLPKDRFSAERLKGVDSTLKIQPAKLEDSAVYLCASSPRVQNTEAFFGQGTRLTVV.

This sequence joins TRBV7-9 and TRBJ1-2, with D perhaps TRBD1 (5 bases). Trimming removed 5 bases from V and 5 bases from J, with 15 bases in between. The CDR3 is 14 residues long. Per the germline V gene, CDR1 is SEHNR and CDR2 is FQNEAQ (reference sequence). The CDR3 is CASSRSWGDYGYTF. Here the CDR3 DNA reads TGTGCCAGCAGCCGCTCGTGGGGCGATTATGGCTACACCTTC.

The V call is TRBV7-6, the J call TRBJ2-3, with 9 bases lining up with TRBD2. Germline loops: CDR1 SGHVS, CDR2 FNYEAQ. This CDR3 spans 18 amino acids. J gave up 2 bases and V 2 bases, and 11 bases lay outside the gene matches. The CDR3 reads CASSLRGSGGGFTDTQYF. The CDR3, as DNA: TGTGCCAGCAGCTTAAGGGGTAGCGGGGGAGGATTCACAGATACGCAGTATTTT.

The chain has TRBV7-6 and TRBJ1-1; D might be TRBD1 (5 bases). Trimming shortened V by 5 bases and J by 7 bases, and 23 bases separated the two germline ends. The CDR3 runs 16 residues. The germline gives CDR1 SGHVS, CDR2 FNYEAQ. As DNA, the CDR3 is TGTGCCAGCAGCCACCTGATCTCGGGCAGGGCTGATGAAGCTTTCTTT. This gives the protein CASSHLISGRADEAFF.

The chain employs TRBV28 and TRBJ1-4, with D hard to call. Trimming removed 9 bases at V and 5 bases at J, with 16 bases between. CDR1 MDHEN and CDR2 SYDVKM come from the germline V gene. This CDR3 has 14 amino acids. The CDR3 loop is CASNPRRGNEKLFF. The CDR3 DNA is TGTGCCAGTAACCCCCGGAGAGGAAATGAAAAACTGTTTTTT.

V and J are TRBV6-6 and TRBJ1-1, with D possibly matching TRBD1 (5 bases). CDR1 MNHNY and CDR2 SVGAGI come from the germline V gene (reference sequence). The length of the CDR3 is 16 residues. With 6 bases removed from V and 3 bases from J, the gap between germline ends came to 20 bases. The CDR3 DNA is TGTGCCAGCAGGTGGGGGGTCGCGGGGTCGGACACTGAAGCTTTCTTT. It is translated as CASRWGVAGSDTEAFF.

This rearrangement joins TRBV20-1 to TRBJ1-2, with a possible D match to TRBD1 (6 bases). Trimming stripped 3 bases from V and 6 bases from J, with 8 bases between. The CDR3 covers 11 residues. Germline V gene data show CDR1 as DFQATT and CDR2 as SNEGSKA (reference sequence). This chain's CDR3 is CSASSGDGYTF. CDR3 coding DNA: TGCAGTGCTAGTTCAGGGGATGGCTACACCTTC.

The chain employs TRBV5-1 and TRBJ2-3, with 12 bases identical to TRBD2. Germline V CDR1 and CDR2: SGHRS, YFSETQ. The CDR3 extends over 18 amino acids. Germline trimming cut 3 bases from V and 2 bases from J; bases unmatched to any gene: 10. The CDR3 loop is CASSSLDRTSGDTDTQYF. The CDR3 DNA reads TGCGCCAGCAGCTCGCTGGACCGGACTAGCGGGGACACAGATACGCAGTATTTT.

The V call is TRBV30, the J call TRBJ2-5; 13 bases map to TRBD2. Germline CDR1 is GTSNPN and CDR2 is SVGIG (reference sequence). CDR3 length: 14 residues. V shed 7 bases, J shed 5 bases, and the junction held 7 bases outside the gene matches. The DNA for the CDR3 is TGTGCCTCTGGGACTAGCGGGGAGGGGGAGACCCAGTACTTC. This translates into CASGTSGEGETQYF.

This rearrangement joins TRBV6-5 to TRBJ2-5, with D unclear. This CDR3 comprises 15 residues. Trimming cost V 6 bases and J 2 bases, with 16 bases left between them. Germline lookup yields CDR1 MNHEY and CDR2 SVGAGI. For the CDR3, the DNA is TGTGCCAGCAGCCGCGGATCTATCTTTCAAGAGACCCAGTACTTC. This encodes CASSRGSIFQETQYF.

In regard to this clone: At one end, the junction sequence differs from germline, possibly due to a read error. Other DNA sequences in this specimen translate into the identical CDR3. The chain is built from TRBV4-2 and TRBJ1-6; TRBD1 might be the D (6 bases). The CDR3 is made up of 15 amino acids. Germline assignment: CDR1 LGHNA and CDR2 YNFKEQ. The CDR3 DNA sequence: TGTGCCAGCAGCCAAGAGGACAGTAGGAATTCGCCCCTCCACTTT. Its translation is CASSQEDSRNSPLHF.

This clone was seen more than once but under ten times. The V gene is TRBV29-1, the J gene TRBJ1-2; maybe TRBD1 (5 bases). CDR3 size: 14 residues. The V gene's germline CDR1 is SQVTM and CDR2 ANQGSEA. V dropped 3 bases and J dropped 1 base, with 12 bases sitting between them. For the CDR3, the DNA is TGCAGCGTTGAGACGACAGACCTTAACTATGGCTACACCTTC. It translates to CSVETTDLNYGYTF. Based on the CDR3 plus reference TRBV29-1 and TRBJ1-2, the full variable domain is SAVISQKPSRDICQRGTSLTIQCQVDSQVTMMFWYRQQPGQSLTLIATANQGSEATYESGFVIDKFPISRPNLTFSTLTVSNMSPEDSSIYLCSVETTDLNYGYTFGSGTRLTVV.

The V call is TRBV18, the J call TRBJ2-2; TRBD1 matches at 8 bases. CDR1 is KGHSH, CDR2 LQKENI, per germline. The trim removed 2 bases at V and 1 base at J, leaving 3 bases unmatched. The length of the CDR3 is 16 residues. The chain's CDR3 is CASSPMDRVNTGELFF. CDR3 coding DNA: TGTGCCAGCTCACCAATGGACAGGGTGAACACCGGGGAGCTGTTTTTT. The full variable domain, in which reference TRBV18 and TRBJ2-2 provide the parts outside the CDR3, is NAGVMQNPRHLVRRRGQEARLRCSPMKGHSHVYWYRQLPEEGLKFMVYLQKENIIDESGMPKERFSAEFPKEGPSILRIQQVVRGDSAAYFCASSPMDRVNTGELFFGEGSRLTVL.

The chain is built from TRBV5-4 and TRBJ2-2, with D hard to call. CDR1 is SGHNT and CDR2 is YYREEE in the germline V gene (reference sequence). CDR3 length equals 13 residues. V lost 2 bases and J 4 bases, leaving 6 bases between the germline ends. For the CDR3, the DNA is TGTGCCAGCAGCTTCACATCCACCGGGGAGCTGTTTTTT. Encoded protein: CASSFTSTGELFF.

V gene TRBV2 combines with J gene TRBJ2-1; D is ambiguous. The germline V and J ends were trimmed by 7 bases and 10 bases, with 11 bases remaining between them. The CDR3 is made up of 11 amino acids. Germline CDR1 SNHLY, CDR2 FYNNEI. The CDR3 bases are TGTGCCAGCACCCTGCTGGGCGAGCAGTTCTTC. Protein sequence: CASTLLGEQFF.